This record concerns one T cell receptor (beta chain) sequence. What it recognizes is unknown. V was pared by 1 base and J by 7 bases, with 7 bases between. Per the germline V gene, CDR1 is SEHNR and CDR2 is FQNEAQ (reference sequence). The CDR3 length is 12 residues. The sample belongs to a study of identical twins. TCRdb reprocessed the 5' RACE reads via MiXCR and lists one record per CDR3 protein. The data contain 430,000 or so distinct CDR3 sequences, 24% of them singletons. Overall study results and limits: Sequences that were out-of-frame, alpha and twin-shared displayed an excess of low generation probability. Researchers reported weaker excess twin sharing in beta out-of-frame sequences.

This sample also belongs to another study, concerning T cells expressing NK-cell markers.

The chain uses TRBV7-9 and TRBJ1-1; D unresolved. This sequence was found in a woman between 18 and 30 years old in good health. Sequencing was performed on CD4+ T cells sorted from blood. CDR3 coding DNA: TGTGCCAGCAGCTTAGTACAGTTTGAAGCTTTCTTT. Amino acids: CASSLVQFEAFF. The variable domain in full, completed from reference TRBV7-9 and TRBJ1-1, reads DTGVSQNPRHKITKRGQNVTFRCDPISEHNRLYWYRQTLGQGPEFLTYFQNEAQLEKSRLLSDRFSAERPKGSFSTLEIQRTEQGDSAMYLCASSLVQFEAFFGQGTRLTVV.